Listed here are 32 T cell receptor beta chains from one sample, sequenced in a study of T-cell reconstitution after alpha-beta-depleted transplantation in children. Preparation of the TCRbeta library involved a method that used unique molecular identifiers. MiXCR, run by TCRdb on the PCR reads, gives a single entry per CDR3 protein. The sample carries around 440,000 distinct CDR3 sequences, 15% to 20% recorded once. Sample: PBMCs, mostly from graft donor cells, taken 360 days after TCRalphabeta/CD19-depleted stem cell transplant. Source of these receptors: a boy less than two years old who had a stem cell transplant for Wiskott-Aldrich syndrome, so the T cells may come from the graft donor.

This rearrangement joins TRBV12-3 or TRBV12-4 to TRBJ2-7; a possible D gene is TRBD2 (6 bases). With 5 bases removed from V and 3 bases from J, the gap between germline ends came to 17 bases. The CDR3 has 15 amino acids. Written as DNA, the CDR3 is TGTGCCAGCAGTCCGAGGGGACTCCACCGCTACGAGCAGTACTTC. Translated: CASSPRGLHRYEQYF.

The chain is built from TRBV3-1 and TRBJ1-1; possibly TRBD1 for D (6 bases). Looked up from germline, CDR1 is LGHDT and CDR2 is YNNKEL (reference sequence). This CDR3 comprises 14 residues. The ends were cut back, 2 bases at V and 5 bases at J, with 12 bases in the middle. The CDR3 coding sequence is TGTGCCAGCAGCCAACACATAGGGGGTACTGAAGCTTTCTTT. Its protein is CASSQHIGGTEAFF.

The rearrangement joins TRBV2 to TRBJ2-5; 10 bases are a match to TRBD2. J gave up 1 base and V 5 bases, and 4 bases lay outside the gene matches. This CDR3 contains 15 residues. The germline V gene has CDR1 SNHLY and CDR2 FYNNEI. Here the CDR3 reads CASSSSGRGQETQYF. The CDR3, as DNA: TGTGCCAGCAGTTCTAGCGGGAGAGGCCAAGAGACCCAGTACTTC.

The chain couples TRBV20-1 to TRBJ2-1; D possibly matches TRBD1 or TRBD2 (5 bases each). The CDR3 consists of 13 residues. V was shortened by 6 bases and J by 4 bases, with 13 bases between the two germline ends. Germline V gene sequence: CDR1 DFQATT, CDR2 SNEGSKA (reference sequence). In nucleotides, the CDR3 is TGCAGTGCCTGGGACGATCCTTACAATGAGCAGTTCTTC. It codes for CSAWDDPYNEQFF.

V is TRBV6-5 and J is TRBJ2-1, with 7 bases fitting TRBD1. The J segment lost 2 bases and the V segment lost 2 bases, leaving 9 bases of the junction unmatched. CDR1 MNHEY and CDR2 SVGAGI come from the germline V gene. This CDR3 has 17 residues. This chain's CDR3 is CASSYTPGGTTYNEQFF. CDR3 nucleotide sequence: TGTGCCAGCAGTTACACTCCAGGGGGTACTACCTACAATGAGCAGTTCTTC.

This clonotype was found many times. The chain joins TRBV5-5 to TRBJ2-7, with 8 bases aligning to TRBD1. CDR1 and CDR2 (germline): SGHKS, YYEKEE (reference sequence). This CDR3 spans 15 amino acids. Trimming at V came to 4 bases and at J to 5 bases, leaving 11 bases not matched to a gene. As DNA, the CDR3 is TGTGCCAGCAGCAAAGCAAGAGGACAGGGCCACGAGCAGTACTTC. This sequence encodes CASSKARGQGHEQYF.

This clonotype was found a few times. The chain has TRBV5-1 and TRBJ2-2; no definite D call. V was trimmed by 0 bases and J by 6 bases, leaving 12 bases between them. The CDR3 contains 15 residues. Germline CDR1 reads SGHRS; CDR2 reads YFSETQ. The CDR3 sequence is CASSLGSVGSGELFF. The CDR3 region has the DNA TGCGCCAGCAGCTTGGGGTCCGTGGGTTCCGGGGAGCTGTTTTTT.

V is TRBV10-3 and J is TRBJ2-3, with a weak D call TRBD1 (5 bases). Between the trimmed V and J ends, which lost 7 bases and 4 bases, there was a span of 27 bases. Germline CDR1 and CDR2: ENHRY and SYGVKD. The CDR3 covers 18 residues. The CDR3 coding sequence is TGTGCCATCAAGGGCAGGCCTTCACAGGAGCCCCTCGCAGATACGCAGTATTTT. It translates to CAIKGRPSQEPLADTQYF.

This clonotype came up a few times. The chain has TRBV24-1 and TRBJ1-5; TRBD1 agrees at 10 bases. Looked up from germline, CDR1 is KGHDR and CDR2 is SFDVKD. V lost 4 bases and J lost 3; bases outside the gene matches: 2. The CDR3 has 15 amino acids. CDR3: CATSETGGFNQPQHF. The CDR3 coding sequence is TGTGCCACCAGTGAGACAGGGGGCTTCAATCAGCCCCAGCATTTT.

The J gene is TRBJ1-5, the V gene TRBV30; D is unresolved. Germline V gene sequence: CDR1 GTSNPN, CDR2 SVGIG (reference sequence). V gave up 2 bases and J gave up 8 bases, with 10 bases separating them. This CDR3 contains 12 residues. DNA of the CDR3: TGTGCCTGGAGTCCCCTTCCGGAGCCCCAGCATTTT. It codes for CAWSPLPEPQHF.

This clonotype has only a few counts. The V and J genes are TRBV5-1 and TRBJ1-1; D unresolved. The V gene's germline CDR1 is SGHRS and CDR2 YFSETQ. Between the trimmed V and J ends, which lost 1 base and 1 base, there was a span of 8 bases. The CDR3 is 14 residues long. In DNA form, the CDR3 reads TGCGCCAGCAGCTTGCTGGCAGGGAACACTGAAGCTTTCTTT. As protein: CASSLLAGNTEAFF.

This sequence joins TRBV27 and TRBJ1-4; 8 bases line up with TRBD1. With 7 bases clipped from V and 8 bases from J, the junction kept 9 bases outside the gene matches. The CDR3 contains 14 residues. The germline V gene encodes CDR1 MNHEY and CDR2 SMNVEV (reference sequence). The CDR3 DNA sequence: TGTGCCAGCAAAGTTCAGGGGGCGTCCGAAAAACTGTTTTTT. This sequence encodes CASKVQGASEKLFF.

The chain has TRBV5-1 and TRBJ2-1; 7 positions agree with TRBD2. CDR1 and CDR2 (germline): SGHRS, YFSETQ. V dropped 1 base and J dropped 4; count of bases not matched to a gene: 5. The CDR3 extends over 15 amino acids. The CDR3 DNA is TGCGCCAGCAGCTTGAGGGCGGGAGATTACAATGAGCAGTTCTTC. It encodes CASSLRAGDYNEQFF.

The genes are TRBV3-1 and TRBJ2-1; tentatively, D is TRBD1 (6 bases). V lost 2 bases, J lost 7 bases, and 6 bases lay in between. This CDR3 is built from 12 residues. The germline CDR1 and CDR2 sequences are LGHDT and YNNKEL (reference sequence). In DNA, the CDR3 is TGTGCCAGCAGCCAAACAGGGAATGAGCAGTTCTTC. Its translation: CASSQTGNEQFF.

This chain uses TRBV12-3 or TRBV12-4 with TRBJ2-2, with 10 positions matching TRBD2. Trimming cost V 0 bases and J 4 bases; bases outside gene matches: 8. The CDR3 spans 18 residues. CDR3 in DNA: TGTGCCAGCAGTTTAGCGGCTAGCGGGAGAAGGAGCACCGGGGAGCTGTTTTTT. Its translation is CASSLAASGRRSTGELFF.

The chain employs TRBV28 and TRBJ2-3; 8 bases align to TRBD1. The CDR3 consists of 16 residues. Germline loops: CDR1 MDHEN, CDR2 SYDVKM. Unmatched junction bases numbered 9, after V lost 3 bases and J lost 4 bases. CDR3 loop: CASSFGNRGSPDTQYF. As DNA, the CDR3 is TGTGCCAGCAGTTTTGGGAACAGGGGGAGCCCAGATACGCAGTATTTT.

The chain has TRBV5-1 and TRBJ2-7; D not certain. The CDR3 runs to 14 residues. V was clipped by 1 base and J by 6 bases, with 14 bases between them. Germline CDR1 and CDR2: SGHRS and YFSETQ. The CDR3 sequence: CASSLRVGPSEQYF. The CDR3 region has the DNA TGCGCCAGCAGCTTGCGGGTCGGGCCGAGCGAGCAGTACTTC.

The chain combines TRBV18 with TRBJ2-7; D not certain. Germline CDR1 is KGHSH and CDR2 is LQKENI. This CDR3 is 13 amino acids long. Trimming took off 2 bases at V and 2 bases at J, with 7 bases between the two ends. DNA of the CDR3: TGTGCCAGCTCACCAAGGCAGACCTACGAGCAGTACTTC. Protein: CASSPRQTYEQYF.

There are a few counts of this clonotype. The chain employs TRBV5-1 and TRBJ2-3, with 16 bases that match TRBD2. Germline loops: CDR1 SGHRS, CDR2 YFSETQ. The CDR3 loop spans 22 amino acids. V lost 4 bases and J lost 1; bases outside the gene matches: 18. CDR3 coding DNA: TGCGCCAGCAGCAGGAGCGTATTGCCGGGACTAGCGGGAGGGCAAGGCACAGATACGCAGTATTTT. Translation: CASSRSVLPGLAGGQGTDTQYF.

This chain connects TRBV2 to TRBJ2-7, with D possibly being TRBD1 or TRBD2 (6 bases each). The CDR3 sequence is 14 residues long. Trimming shortened V by 7 bases and J by 3 bases, and 16 bases separated the two germline ends. The germline V gene encodes CDR1 SNHLY and CDR2 FYNNEI. The CDR3 DNA follows: TGTGCCAGCACCGAAGGGGGGCTCGTCTACGAGCAGTACTTC. It encodes CASTEGGLVYEQYF.

The rearrangement joins TRBV7-9 to TRBJ2-6; no clear D gene. In germline, CDR1 is SEHNR, CDR2 FQNEAQ (reference sequence). This CDR3 has 13 amino acids. Trimming cost V 4 bases and J 4 bases, with 5 bases left between them. CDR3 bases: TGTGCCAGCAGCTGGAAAGGGGCCAACGTCCTGACTTTC. Protein product: CASSWKGANVLTF.

This clonotype came up a few times. The chain combines TRBV3-1 with TRBJ2-7; the D is unclear. There are 12 residues in the CDR3. The ends were cut back, 1 base at V and 6 bases at J, with 7 bases in the middle. Germline CDR1 reads LGHDT; CDR2 reads YNNKEL (reference sequence). CDR3: CASSQVFGEQYF. The CDR3 coding sequence is TGTGCCAGCAGCCAAGTGTTCGGCGAGCAGTACTTC.

This clonotype showed up many times. This chain joins TRBV5-1 and TRBJ2-7; 7 bases map to TRBD2. Germline loops: CDR1 SGHRS, CDR2 YFSETQ. Unmatched junction bases numbered 7, after V lost 5 bases and J lost 5 bases. CDR3 length: 13 residues. Here the CDR3 DNA reads TGCGCCAGCAGACGCGGGGGTTTAGACGAGCAGTACTTC. Residues: CASRRGGLDEQYF.

V usage is TRBV5-8 and J usage is TRBJ2-1; D perhaps matches TRBD1 (6 bases). Trimming left V 0 bases short and J 10 bases short, with 11 bases between. The V gene's germline CDR1 is SGHTS and CDR2 YDEGEE. The CDR3 spans 13 residues. CDR3 coding DNA: TGTGCCAGCAGCTTGGTCCCCGGGACAGAGCAGTTCTTC. Protein: CASSLVPGTEQFF.

This clonotype has a handful of counts. The rearrangement links TRBV7-9 to TRBJ2-7, with 13 positions matching TRBD2. Germline CDR1 SEHNR, CDR2 FQNEAQ (reference sequence). This CDR3 spans 16 amino acids. V shed 5 bases, J shed 3 bases, and the junction held 7 bases outside the gene matches. The CDR3 nucleotides read TGTGCCAGCAGCGAAACTAGCGGGGGGGCCCTCTACGAGCAGTACTTC. Amino acids: CASSETSGGALYEQYF. The whole variable domain, remainder taken from reference TRBV7-9 and TRBJ2-7, is DTGVSQNPRHKITKRGQNVTFRCDPISEHNRLYWYRQTLGQGPEFLTYFQNEAQLEKSRLLSDRFSAERPKGSFSTLEIQRTEQGDSAMYLCASSETSGGALYEQYFGPGTRLTVT.

The chain has TRBV30 and TRBJ1-2; D remains unclear. V shed 4 bases and J shed 8 bases, with 8 bases lying between them. CDR1 and CDR2 from the germline V gene are GTSNPN and SVGIG (reference sequence). The CDR3 length is 10 residues. In nucleotides, the CDR3 is TGTGCCTGGAAGCTTCCCGGCTACACCTTC. Translated: CAWKLPGYTF.

V and J are TRBV7-9 and TRBJ2-3, with D possibly matching TRBD2 (7 bases). Germline CDR1 SEHNR, CDR2 FQNEAQ (reference sequence). This CDR3 region has 16 residues. V was trimmed by 5 bases and J by 8 bases, leaving 23 bases between them. CDR3 loop: CASSPWRGPPAGTQYF. Written as DNA, the CDR3 is TGTGCCAGCAGCCCGTGGCGGGGGCCCCCCGCTGGTACGCAGTATTTT. The full variable domain, its missing parts supplied by reference TRBV7-9 and TRBJ2-3, is DTGVSQNPRHKITKRGQNVTFRCDPISEHNRLYWYRQTLGQGPEFLTYFQNEAQLEKSRLLSDRFSAERPKGSFSTLEIQRTEQGDSAMYLCASSPWRGPPAGTQYFGPGTRLTVL.

This clonotype was counted at least ten times. The chain uses TRBV24-1 and TRBJ2-5, with a possible D match to TRBD1 (6 bases). CDR3 length equals 16 residues. Trimming took off 3 bases at V and 2 bases at J, with 15 bases between the two ends. Germline values: CDR1 KGHDR, CDR2 SFDVKD. CDR3 sequence: CATSDPRARGQETQYF. DNA of the CDR3: TGTGCCACCAGTGATCCGCGGGCGAGGGGGCAAGAGACCCAGTACTTC.

The chain recombines TRBV7-9 with TRBJ2-3; unclear D gene. Per germline, CDR1 SEHNR and CDR2 FQNEAQ (reference sequence). Trimming cost V 5 bases and J 2 bases, with 11 bases left between them. This CDR3 contains 14 residues. CDR3 loop: CASSRRWDTDTQYF. Written as DNA, the CDR3 is TGTGCCAGCAGCCGAAGGTGGGACACAGATACGCAGTATTTT.

The chain joins TRBV5-1 to TRBJ2-5; weak D call: TRBD2 (6 bases). The CDR3 loop spans 15 amino acids. Germline CDR1 is SGHRS and CDR2 is YFSETQ. Trimming shortened V by 0 bases and J by 5 bases, and 14 bases separated the two germline ends. The CDR3 spells CASSLERGVGETQYF. CDR3 bases: TGCGCCAGCAGCTTGGAACGCGGGGTTGGGGAGACCCAGTACTTC.

This chain connects TRBV20-1 to TRBJ2-1; D is uncertain. The CDR3 sequence is 11 residues long. Trimming shortened V by 1 base and J by 8 bases, and 6 bases separated the two germline ends. Germline CDR1 and CDR2: DFQATT and SNEGSKA (reference sequence). CDR3 nucleotide sequence: TGCAGTGCTAGAGGTGTGGATGAGCAGTTCTTC. This translates into CSARGVDEQFF.

This clonotype appeared many times. This rearrangement joins TRBV5-1 to TRBJ2-7; D is unresolved. CDR1 and CDR2 (germline): SGHRS, YFSETQ. The CDR3 is 14 amino acids. The V and J ends lost 3 bases and 3 bases respectively, with 13 bases between them. The CDR3 nucleotides are TGCGCCAGCAGCTCGATAGGCAACAGCTACGAGCAGTACTTC. Translating it yields CASSSIGNSYEQYF.